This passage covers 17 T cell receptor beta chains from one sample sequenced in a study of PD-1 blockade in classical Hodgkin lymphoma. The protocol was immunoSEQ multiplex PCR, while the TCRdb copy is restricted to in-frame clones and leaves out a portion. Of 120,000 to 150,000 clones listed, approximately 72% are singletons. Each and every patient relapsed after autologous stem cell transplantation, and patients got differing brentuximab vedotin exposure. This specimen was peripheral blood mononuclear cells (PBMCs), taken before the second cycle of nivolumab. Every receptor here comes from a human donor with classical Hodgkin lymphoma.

CDR3 residues: CASSPGIAGAYEQYF. The CDR3 DNA follows: TGTGCCAGCAGCCCCGGGATAGCGGGGGCCTACGAGCAGTACTTC. The genes are TRBV5-4 and TRBJ2-7; TRBD2 matches 9 bases. CDR3 length: 15 residues. Germline V gene lookup returns CDR1 SGHNT and CDR2 YYREEE (reference sequence). V lost 4 bases, J lost 2 bases, and 7 bases stayed unmatched.

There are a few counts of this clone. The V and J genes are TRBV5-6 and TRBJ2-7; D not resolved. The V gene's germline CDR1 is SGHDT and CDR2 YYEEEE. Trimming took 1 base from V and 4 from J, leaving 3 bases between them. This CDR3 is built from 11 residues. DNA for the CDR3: TGTGCCAGCAGCTTGTGGTACGAGCAGTACTTC. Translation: CASSLWYEQYF.

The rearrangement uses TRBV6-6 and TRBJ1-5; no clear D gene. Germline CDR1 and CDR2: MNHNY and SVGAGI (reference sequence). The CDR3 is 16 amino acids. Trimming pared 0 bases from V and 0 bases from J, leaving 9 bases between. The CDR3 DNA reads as TGTGCCAGCAGTTACTCCACGGTGTATAGCAATCAGCCCCAGCATTTT. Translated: CASSYSTVYSNQPQHF.

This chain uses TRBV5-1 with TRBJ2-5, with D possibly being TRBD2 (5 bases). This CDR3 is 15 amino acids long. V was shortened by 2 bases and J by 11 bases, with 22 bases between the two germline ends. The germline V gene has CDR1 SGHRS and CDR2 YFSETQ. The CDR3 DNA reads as TGCGCCAGCAGCTTCGGGTCTGAGTGGGTATGGGAGCAGTACTTC. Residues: CASSFGSEWVWEQYF.

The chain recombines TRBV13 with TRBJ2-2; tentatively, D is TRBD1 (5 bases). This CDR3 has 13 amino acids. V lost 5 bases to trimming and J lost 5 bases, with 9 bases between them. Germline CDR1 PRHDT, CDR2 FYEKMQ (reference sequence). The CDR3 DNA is TGTGCCAGCAGCCCCAGACAGACCGGGGAGCTGTTTTTT. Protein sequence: CASSPRQTGELFF. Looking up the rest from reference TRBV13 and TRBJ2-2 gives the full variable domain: AAGVIQSPRHLIKEKRETATLKCYPIPRHDTVYWYQQGPGQDPQFLISFYEKMQSDKGSIPDRFSAQQFSDYHSELNMSSLELGDSALYFCASSPRQTGELFFGEGSRLTVL.

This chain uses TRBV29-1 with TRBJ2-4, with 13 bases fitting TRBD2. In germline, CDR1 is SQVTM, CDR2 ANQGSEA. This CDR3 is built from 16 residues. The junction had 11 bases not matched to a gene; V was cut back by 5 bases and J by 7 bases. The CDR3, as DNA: TGCAGCGTTAAGGAACTAGCGGGAGGGCCATGGAACATTCAGTACTTC. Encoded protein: CSVKELAGGPWNIQYF.

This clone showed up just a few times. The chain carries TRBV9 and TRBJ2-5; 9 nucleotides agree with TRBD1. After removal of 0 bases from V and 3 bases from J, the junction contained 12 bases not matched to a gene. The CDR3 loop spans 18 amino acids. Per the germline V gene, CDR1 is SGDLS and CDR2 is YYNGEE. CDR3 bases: TGTGCCAGCAGCGTAGACCTCGGGACAGGGCAGTTGGAAGAGACCCAGTACTTC. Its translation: CASSVDLGTGQLEETQYF.

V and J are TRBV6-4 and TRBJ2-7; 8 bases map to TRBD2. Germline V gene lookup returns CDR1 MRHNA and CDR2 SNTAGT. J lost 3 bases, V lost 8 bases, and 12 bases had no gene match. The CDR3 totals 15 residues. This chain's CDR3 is CASPVPGTRDYEQYF. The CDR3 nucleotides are TGTGCCAGCCCCGTCCCCGGGACTAGAGACTACGAGCAGTACTTC.

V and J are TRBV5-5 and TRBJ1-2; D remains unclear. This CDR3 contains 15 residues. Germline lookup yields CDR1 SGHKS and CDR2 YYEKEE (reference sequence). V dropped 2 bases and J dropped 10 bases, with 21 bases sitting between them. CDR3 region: CASSLLQTAASIYTF. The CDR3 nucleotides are TGTGCCAGCAGCTTATTACAGACGGCCGCCTCTATCTACACCTTC. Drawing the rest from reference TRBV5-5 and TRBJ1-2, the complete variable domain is DAGVTQSPTHLIKTRGQQVTLRCSPISGHKSVSWYQQVLGQGPQFIFQYYEKEERGRGNFPDRFSARQFPNYSSELNVNALLLGDSALYLCASSLLQTAASIYTFGSGTRLTVV.

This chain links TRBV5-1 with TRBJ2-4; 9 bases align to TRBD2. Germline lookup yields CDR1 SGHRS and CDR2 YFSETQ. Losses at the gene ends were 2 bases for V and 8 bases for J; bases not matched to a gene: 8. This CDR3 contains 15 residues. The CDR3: CASSLLAGERDIQYF. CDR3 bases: TGCGCCAGCAGCTTACTAGCGGGTGAAAGGGACATTCAGTACTTC.

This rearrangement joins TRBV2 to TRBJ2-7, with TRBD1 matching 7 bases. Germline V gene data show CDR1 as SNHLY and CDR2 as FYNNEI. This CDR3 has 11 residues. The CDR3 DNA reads TGTGCCAGCAGAGAACAGGGGATCCATCTCGTC. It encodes CASREQGIHLV.

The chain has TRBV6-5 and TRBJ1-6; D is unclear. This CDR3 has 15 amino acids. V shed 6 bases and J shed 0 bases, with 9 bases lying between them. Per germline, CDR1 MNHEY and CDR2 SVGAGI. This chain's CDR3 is CASRPQSSYNSPLHF. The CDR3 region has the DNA TGTGCCAGCAGACCACAGAGCTCCTATAATTCACCCCTCCACTTT.

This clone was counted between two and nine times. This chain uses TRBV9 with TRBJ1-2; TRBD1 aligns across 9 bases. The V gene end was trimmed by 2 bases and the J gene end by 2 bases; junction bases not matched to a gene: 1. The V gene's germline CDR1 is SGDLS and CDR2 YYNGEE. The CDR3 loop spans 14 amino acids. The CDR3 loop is CASSVGQGNYGYTF. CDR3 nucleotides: TGTGCCAGCAGCGTGGGACAGGGCAACTATGGCTACACCTTC.

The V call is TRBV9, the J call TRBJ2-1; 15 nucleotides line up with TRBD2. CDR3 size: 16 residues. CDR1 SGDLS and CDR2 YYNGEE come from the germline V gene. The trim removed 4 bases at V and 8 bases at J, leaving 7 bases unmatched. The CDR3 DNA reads TGTGCCAGCAGCTCTCCCGGGACTAGCGGGGGGTATGAGCAGTTCTTC. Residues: CASSSPGTSGGYEQFF.

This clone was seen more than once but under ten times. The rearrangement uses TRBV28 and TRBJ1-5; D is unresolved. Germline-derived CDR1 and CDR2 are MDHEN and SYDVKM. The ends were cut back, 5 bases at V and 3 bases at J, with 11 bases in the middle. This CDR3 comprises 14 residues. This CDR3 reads CASSLVWINQPQHF. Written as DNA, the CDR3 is TGTGCCAGCAGTCTCGTTTGGATCAATCAGCCCCAGCATTTT.

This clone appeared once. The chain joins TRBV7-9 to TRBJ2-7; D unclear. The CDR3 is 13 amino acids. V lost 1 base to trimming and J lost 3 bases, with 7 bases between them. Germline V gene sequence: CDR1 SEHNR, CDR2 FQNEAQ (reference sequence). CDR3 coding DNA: TGTGCCAGCAGCTTAGTTGCCTTCTACGAGCAGTACTTC. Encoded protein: CASSLVAFYEQYF.

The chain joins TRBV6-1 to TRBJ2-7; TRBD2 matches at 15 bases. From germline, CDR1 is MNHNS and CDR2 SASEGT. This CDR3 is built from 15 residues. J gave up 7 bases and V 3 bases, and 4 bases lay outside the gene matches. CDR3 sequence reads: CASSDPGTSGREQYF. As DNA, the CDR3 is TGTGCCAGCAGTGACCCCGGGACTAGCGGGAGGGAGCAGTACTTC.